The clone carrying this T cell receptor beta chain turned up a few times. From the 5' RACE reads, TCRdb called clonotypes with MiXCR, one entry per CDR3 protein. The repertoire holds about 210,000 distinct CDR3 sequences, around a tenth seen once, with roughly 5% in the top ten. Deletions cut 4 bases from V and 0 bases from J, with 15 bases between. This CDR3 has 16 residues. Germline V lookup: CDR1 SGHTA, CDR2 FQGNSA. The data were obtained in a study of identical twins. Sequencing was done on a sample of memory (CD45RO+) T cells sorted from blood. The receptor was derived from a woman under 30 in good health. The V and J genes are TRBV7-2 and TRBJ1-1, with D tentatively TRBD1 (5 bases). CDR3: CASSSWGRGMNTEAFF. The CDR3 DNA sequence: TGTGCCAGCAGCTCTTGGGGCCGGGGGATGAACACTGAAGCTTTCTTT.